A single sample gave rise to the 3 T cell receptor beta chains below, sequenced in a study of cytomegalovirus exposure and HLA in healthy donors listed by TCRdb under 2017. To prepare the library, the immunoSEQ multiplex PCR assay was applied. For the multiplex PCR, a mixture combining 60 forward primers for TCR Vbeta segments and 13 reverse primers for TCR Jbeta segments was used. Sourced from immuneACCESS, this table was stored by TCRdb with only in-frame sequences that have V and J called. A share of the clones is absent; for the studies checked, an unresolved V gene accounts for under half, and the remainder has no known explanation. The sample table contains about 150,000 clones; only one count was recorded for approximately 84% of them. The top ten constitute around 5% of the sample. Input material: PBMCs. The origin of the receptors is a girl aged 5-17 years in good health and CMV-seropositive.

This clone was recorded once. The V call is TRBV5-5, the J call TRBJ2-5; 10 positions match TRBD1. The CDR3 contains 16 residues. Germline V lookup: CDR1 SGHKS, CDR2 YYEKEE (reference sequence). Germline trimming cut 4 bases from V and 2 bases from J; bases unmatched to any gene: 8. CDR3 amino acids: CASSRGGTGVQETQYF. Here the CDR3 DNA reads TGTGCCAGCAGCCGGGGGGGGACAGGGGTTCAAGAGACCCAGTACTTC.

V and J are TRBV5-4 and TRBJ1-2; 9 bases are a match to TRBD1. The CDR3 totals 14 residues. J was trimmed by 8 bases and V by 2 bases; bases with no gene match: 7. The germline V gene encodes CDR1 SGHNT and CDR2 YYREEE (reference sequence). CDR3 region: CASSLSGTGRGYTF. CDR3 nucleotide sequence: TGTGCCAGCAGCTTATCCGGGACAGGGAGGGGCTACACCTTC. Drawing the rest from reference TRBV5-4 and TRBJ1-2, the complete variable domain is ETGVTQSPTHLIKTRGQQVTLRCSSQSGHNTVSWYQQALGQGPQFIFQYYREEENGRGNFPPRFSGLQFPNYSSELNVNALELDDSALYLCASSLSGTGRGYTFGSGTRLTVV.

This clone was detected only a few times. The chain has TRBV2 and TRBJ2-7; D unclear. The V gene's germline CDR1 is SNHLY and CDR2 FYNNEI. This CDR3 comprises 12 residues. Trimming left V 6 bases short and J 2 bases short, with 8 bases between. The DNA of the CDR3 is TGTGCCAGCAGAGGAGCCCCCTACGAGCAGTACTTC. This gives the protein CASRGAPYEQYF.